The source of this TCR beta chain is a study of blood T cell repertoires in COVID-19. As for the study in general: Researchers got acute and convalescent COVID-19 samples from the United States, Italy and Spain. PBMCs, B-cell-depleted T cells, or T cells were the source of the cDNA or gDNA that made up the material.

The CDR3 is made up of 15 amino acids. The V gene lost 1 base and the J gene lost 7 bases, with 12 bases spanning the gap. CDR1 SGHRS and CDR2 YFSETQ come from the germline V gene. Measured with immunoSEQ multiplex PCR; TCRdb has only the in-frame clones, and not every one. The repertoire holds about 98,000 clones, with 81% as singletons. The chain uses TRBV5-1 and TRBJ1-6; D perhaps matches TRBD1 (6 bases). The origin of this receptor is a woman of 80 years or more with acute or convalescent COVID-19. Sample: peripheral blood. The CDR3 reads CASSLTGQPNSPLHF. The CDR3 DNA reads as TGCGCCAGCAGCTTGACGGGACAACCCAATTCACCCCTCCACTTT.